This T cell receptor beta chain was captured by sequencing in a study of cytomegalovirus exposure and HLA in healthy donors. Notes on the study in general: Investigators reported about 160 TCR beta chains as tied to cytomegalovirus. A subsequent analysis found that TCR clusters from the first cohort also tended to co-occur in the roughly 120 validation repertoires, with 90% to 95% of cluster scores above 0. Most TCR sequences were rare, but some public TCRs occurred in many donors.

V trimming: 4 bases; J trimming: 8 bases; junction bases outside the gene matches: 8. This CDR3 contains 14 residues. CDR1 is SGHRS, CDR2 YFSETQ, per germline. The donors were part of the validation cohort, which consisted of more than 90 subjects and was separate from the first cohort of about 720 subjects. Worth noting for this clone: Antigen: not known.

Sequencing was performed with immunoSEQ multiplex PCR; in TCRdb, only in-frame clones are kept and a portion is missing. The table has about 280,000 clones, 86% seen once. The chain couples TRBV5-1 to TRBJ1-2; TRBD1 agrees at 10 bases. Sequenced input: PBMCs. The source is a woman between 18 and 30 years old in good health and CMV-seronegative. The CDR3 sequence: CASSTGTGVLGYTF. DNA for the CDR3: TGCGCCAGCAGCACCGGGACAGGGGTCTTAGGCTACACCTTC.